This TCR beta chain is drawn from a study of cytomegalovirus exposure and HLA in healthy donors. Study background: Inside one of the first data releases sat 80 million to 95 million unique TCRs taken from HLA-typed donors. Study-wide points: Owing to their indistinguishability, certain V segments, notably TRBV6-2 and TRBV6-3, were excluded. It was reportedly the case that the classifier diagnosed cytomegalovirus status with high specificity and sensitivity.

Healthy bone marrow donors made up the cohort. This clone was seen a single time. The antigen is not known. PCR amplification relied on 60 Vbeta primers (plus 13 Jbeta primers). TCRdb's copy holds only in-frame clones and misses some; the assay was immunoSEQ multiplex PCR. The sample lists roughly 150,000 clones; roughly 81% were seen once. Per the germline V gene, CDR1 is SGHNT and CDR2 is YENEEA. The CDR3 is 16 amino acids. The V gene lost 4 bases and the J gene lost 0 bases, with 16 bases spanning the gap. The chain joins TRBV11-3 to TRBJ2-7; D is perhaps TRBD2 (5 bases). This clonotype was sampled from a man younger than 40 in good health and CMV-seropositive. Input material: PBMCs. CDR3 region: CASSSGIWGASYEQYF. The DNA for the CDR3 is TGTGCCAGCAGCTCGGGTATTTGGGGAGCCTCCTACGAGCAGTACTTC.